A single sample gave rise to the 5 T cell receptor beta chains below, sequenced in a study of T cells in Graves' hyperthyroidism and ophthalmopathy. Researchers amplified the TCR beta CDR3 regions from RNA transcripts. HTBI primers were the set used in a first-round RT-PCR of the TCR CDR3. One entry per CDR3 protein, called by TCRdb with MiXCR from the multiplex PCR reads. The sample holds under 350,000 distinct CDR3 sequences, 20% to 25% seen once. The sample consisted of blood. These receptors all stem from a man in his forties with Graves' hyperthyroidism that later progressed to Graves' ophthalmopathy.

There are a few counts of this clonotype. The J gene is TRBJ2-5, the V gene TRBV6-2 or TRBV6-3; 9 nucleotides agree with TRBD1. After removal of 0 bases from V and 2 bases from J, the junction contained 4 bases not matched to a gene. The CDR3 sequence is 16 residues long. Germline assignment: CDR1 MNHEY and CDR2 SVGEGT. The CDR3 DNA reads TGTGCCAGCAGTTACTCAGGGACAGGGAAACAAGAGACCCAGTACTTC. It specifies CASSYSGTGKQETQYF.

CDR3 DNA sequence: TGTGCCAGCAGTGAAGGCCTAGCGGGAGCGCACCAAGAGACCCAGTACTTC. It translates to CASSEGLAGAHQETQYF. V is TRBV2 and J is TRBJ2-5; 10 nucleotides agree with TRBD2. After removal of 1 base from V and 0 bases from J, the junction contained 5 bases not matched to a gene. CDR1 is SNHLY and CDR2 is FYNNEI in the germline V gene. CDR3 length equals 17 residues.

The chain combines TRBV6-2 or TRBV6-3 with TRBJ2-7, with D tentatively TRBD1 or TRBD2 (5 bases each). CDR1 is MNHEY, CDR2 SVGEGT, per germline. The CDR3 has 15 residues. Trimming took off 2 bases at V and 6 bases at J, with 17 bases between the two ends. The DNA of the CDR3 is TGTGCCAGCAGTTACGCAGGGCCTAGCTTCACCGAGCAGTACTTC. The encoded protein is CASSYAGPSFTEQYF.

This clonotype was seen repeatedly, ten times or more. The rearrangement joins TRBV2 to TRBJ2-7; 13 nucleotides agree with TRBD2. The germline CDR1 and CDR2 sequences are SNHLY and FYNNEI. V trimming: 5 bases; J trimming: 3 bases; junction bases outside the gene matches: 7. This CDR3 is built from 16 residues. The DNA of the CDR3 is TGTGCCAGCAGTTCTATCACTAGCGGGAGGGTCTACGAGCAGTACTTC. It codes for CASSSITSGRVYEQYF.

This clonotype was detected ten times or more. The J gene is TRBJ2-2, the V gene TRBV12-3 or TRBV12-4; 12 nucleotides align to TRBD2. Trimming took 3 bases from V and 5 from J; bases not matched to a gene: 13. The CDR3 sequence is 19 residues long. The CDR3 DNA reads TGTGCCAGCAGTTTCGTGTCTAGCGGGAGGGCCGAGTTGACCGGGGAGCTGTTTTTT. Its translation is CASSFVSSGRAELTGELFF.